Listed here is a single T cell receptor (beta chain). What it binds is not known. This sample was included in a study of Ad26.COV2.S vaccination and SARS-CoV-2 variants. Study-wide points: It is possible that the TCR breadth and depth analyses underestimated the total T cell responses.

Produced via immunoSEQ multiplex PCR; TCRdb's table is partial and in-frame only. The sample holds about 350,000 clones, 70% to 90% seen once. Described treatment: over 15 received Ad26.COV2.S at low or high dose, single or two shots; 5 received placebo; per-sample allocation not given. The investigators took samples on day 63 after the first vaccine or placebo injection. Boston supplied an adult donor aged 18-55 years. The study used a vaccine consisting of an Ad26 vector that expressed Wuhan-strain SARS-CoV-2 spike. Germline values: CDR1 SGHRS, CDR2 YFSETQ. This CDR3 contains 13 residues. The V end was cut by 4 bases, the J end by 2 bases, with 9 bases between.

The clonotype comes from a person aged 18-60 years who received the Ad26.COV2.S COVID-19 vaccine or a placebo. The material was peripheral blood, obtained in a trial of Ad26.COV2.S vaccine versus placebo. The chain links TRBV5-1 to TRBJ2-5; no definite D call. Here the CDR3 reads CASSRTRQETQYF. The CDR3 DNA is TGCGCCAGCAGCCGGACCAGACAAGAGACCCAGTACTTC.